Each of the 27 T cell receptor beta chains below was sequenced from the same sample in a study of T cell responses to AZD1222 COVID-19 vaccine. TCRdb's table, derived via immunoSEQ multiplex PCR, lists solely in-frame clones and lacks some. The table includes about 93,000 clones, roughly 85% detected once. The sequencing used peripheral blood, collected on day 0 of AZD1222 vaccination. The receptors come from an adult in good health.

The chain links TRBV11-2 to TRBJ2-1; 8 bases map to TRBD2. The CDR3 has 17 residues. The ends lost 2 bases at V and 0 bases at J; junction bases unmatched: 6. CDR1 SGHAT and CDR2 FQNNGV come from the germline V gene. The CDR3 loop reads CASSLMGGRSSYNEQFF. CDR3 DNA sequence: TGTGCCAGCAGCTTAATGGGCGGGAGGTCCTCCTACAATGAGCAGTTCTTC. The full variable domain, its missing parts supplied by reference TRBV11-2 and TRBJ2-1, is EAGVAQSPRYKIIEKRQSVAFWCNPISGHATLYWYQQILGQGPKLLIQFQNNGVVDDSQLPKDRFSAERLKGVDSTLKIQPAKLEDSAVYLCASSLMGGRSSYNEQFFGPGTRLTVL.

The chain is built from TRBV7-3 and TRBJ2-3; D remains unclear. The CDR3 spans 13 residues. Trimming removed 4 bases from V and 4 bases from J, with 9 bases in between. CDR1 is SGHTA, CDR2 FQGTGA, per germline. This CDR3 is CASSSPRADTQYF. CDR3 sequence (DNA): TGTGCCAGCAGCTCCCCCCGGGCAGATACGCAGTATTTT.

The gene calls are TRBV4-3 and TRBJ2-1; no firm D call. The CDR3 runs to 14 residues. Germline CDR1 and CDR2: LGHNA and YSLEER. Between the trimmed V and J ends, which lost 3 bases and 5 bases, there was a span of 11 bases. The CDR3 DNA is TGCGCCAGCAGCCACTCCTTTCGGGACAATGAGCAGTTCTTC. It encodes CASSHSFRDNEQFF.

The chain employs TRBV11-2 and TRBJ1-5, with no clear D. V lost 0 bases and J lost 2, with 14 bases in between. Germline V gives CDR1 SGHAT, CDR2 FQNNGV. The CDR3 loop spans 17 amino acids. The CDR3 sequence: CASSLDGGGWGNQPQHF. CDR3 DNA: TGTGCCAGCAGCTTAGATGGCGGAGGGTGGGGCAATCAGCCCCAGCATTTT.

The chain recombines TRBV5-1 with TRBJ1-2, with D possibly TRBD1 on 5 matching bases. Deletions cut 4 bases from V and 7 bases from J, with 20 bases between. This CDR3 region has 15 residues. Germline V lookup: CDR1 SGHRS, CDR2 YFSETQ. This chain's CDR3 is CASSPGTVSPFGYTF. The CDR3 nucleotides are TGCGCCAGCAGCCCCGGGACGGTCTCACCTTTTGGCTACACCTTC.

This sequence joins TRBV7-3 and TRBJ1-5; no clear D. This CDR3 region has 13 residues. Germline V gene lookup returns CDR1 SGHTA and CDR2 FQGTGA. V was trimmed by 4 bases and J by 0 bases, leaving 4 bases between them. CDR3 loop: CASSSYSNQPQHF. The CDR3 region has the DNA TGTGCCAGCAGCTCATATAGCAATCAGCCCCAGCATTTT.

V gene TRBV5-4 combines with J gene TRBJ2-2; a weak D match, TRBD1 (6 bases). The germline V and J ends were trimmed by 4 bases and 3 bases, with 16 bases remaining between them. Per the germline V gene, CDR1 is SGHNT and CDR2 is YYREEE (reference sequence). The CDR3 is made up of 16 amino acids. CDR3 nucleotide sequence: TGTGCCAGCAGCGGACAGTCGGGCTGGGACACCGGGGAGCTGTTTTTT. It encodes CASSGQSGWDTGELFF.

The genes are TRBV28 and TRBJ2-1; TRBD1 matches 8 bases. The CDR3 covers 19 residues. The germline CDR1 and CDR2 sequences are MDHEN and SYDVKM. Trimming at V came to 1 base and at J to 4 bases, leaving 15 bases not matched to a gene. The CDR3 sequence is CASSLYPGLETGAYNEQFF. CDR3 DNA: TGTGCCAGCAGTTTATACCCCGGGTTAGAGACAGGGGCTTACAATGAGCAGTTCTTC.

The chain links TRBV23-1 to TRBJ2-3; D is possibly TRBD2 (5 bases). TRBV23-1 is identified as an open reading frame with a role that is uncertain. This CDR3 contains 15 residues. Between the trimmed V and J ends, which lost 7 bases and 1 base, there was a span of 15 bases. DNA of the CDR3: TGCGCCAGCATTCCCCAGCGGCCACGCACAGATACGCAGTATTTT. Its translation: CASIPQRPRTDTQYF.

Written as DNA, the CDR3 is TGTGCCAGCACCCCCGAGGGGGAGGGCCTAGGACCCCAGCATTTT. It translates to CASTPEGEGLGPQHF. The chain employs TRBV28 and TRBJ1-5; D possibly corresponds to TRBD1 (6 bases). From germline, CDR1 is MDHEN and CDR2 SYDVKM. V lost 7 bases to trimming and J lost 10 bases, with 23 bases between them. The CDR3 sequence is 15 residues long.

The chain joins TRBV24-1 to TRBJ2-1; 12 positions agree with TRBD2. The germline gives CDR1 KGHDR, CDR2 SFDVKD. This CDR3 is 17 amino acids long. V shed 4 bases and J 4 bases; nucleotides not matched to a gene: 7. The CDR3, as DNA: TGTGCCACCAGTGACCAGACTAGCGGGGGCCCTTACAATGAGCAGTTCTTC. It encodes CATSDQTSGGPYNEQFF.

CDR3 sequence (DNA): TGTGCCAGCAGCCTCCCCGCCGGGACCAACACCTTC. Translation: CASSLPAGTNTF. The chain employs TRBV3-1 (or the pseudogene TRBV3-2) and TRBJ1-2; a possible D gene is TRBD1 (5 bases). V lost 4 bases and J lost 12, with 15 bases in between. The germline gives CDR1 LGHDT, CDR2 YNNKEL (reference sequence). This CDR3 spans 12 amino acids.

The rearrangement links TRBV5-1 to TRBJ2-5, with 12 bases lining up with TRBD1. There are 15 residues in the CDR3. J lost 5 bases, V lost 3 bases, and 5 bases had no gene match. Looked up from germline, CDR1 is SGHRS and CDR2 is YFSETQ. The CDR3 DNA reads TGCGCCAGCAGCTCTACCGGGACAGGGGGCGAGACCCAGTACTTC. It codes for CASSSTGTGGETQYF.

The chain joins TRBV2 to TRBJ2-1; D not resolved. The CDR3 spans 13 residues. Deletions cut 0 bases from V and 5 bases from J, with 5 bases between. Germline CDR1 and CDR2: SNHLY and FYNNEI. CDR3 in amino acids: CASSEAHDNEQFF. The CDR3 DNA reads as TGTGCCAGCAGTGAAGCGCACGACAATGAGCAGTTCTTC.

The chain has TRBV3-1 (or the pseudogene TRBV3-2) and TRBJ1-4, with D uncertain. There are 13 residues in the CDR3. CDR1 and CDR2 from the germline V gene are LGHDT and YNNKEL (reference sequence). The V gene lost 8 bases and the J gene lost 8 bases, with 15 bases spanning the gap. CDR3 DNA sequence: TGTGCCAGCCGGCGAGGGAGAGAGGAAAAACTGTTTTTT. It codes for CASRRGREEKLFF.

The rearrangement links TRBV7-3 to TRBJ2-1; TRBD2 matches 8 bases. Germline trimming cut 6 bases from V and 6 bases from J; bases unmatched to any gene: 10. Germline values: CDR1 SGHTA, CDR2 FQGTGA. CDR3 length: 15 residues. The DNA of the CDR3 is TGTGCCAGCAGGGCGAGCGGGAGTAGGATCAATGAGCAGTTCTTC. Its translation is CASRASGSRINEQFF.

A few counts support this clone. The chain is built from TRBV7-2 and TRBJ1-2; D is uncertain. The CDR3 extends over 12 amino acids. Germline CDR1 is SGHTA and CDR2 is FQGNSA. Trimming stripped 7 bases from V and 2 bases from J, with 8 bases between. CDR3 coding DNA: TGTGCCAGCACAGGAGTGAACTATGGCTACACCTTC. This gives the protein CASTGVNYGYTF. The variable domain in full, with the rest retrieved from reference TRBV7-2 and TRBJ1-2, is GAGVSQSPSNKVTEKGKDVELRCDPISGHTALYWYRQSLGQGLEFLIYFQGNSAPDKSGLPSDRFSAERTGGSVSTLTIQRTQQEDSAVYLCASTGVNYGYTFGSGTRLTVV.

This clone appeared once. The chain combines TRBV3-1 (or the pseudogene TRBV3-2) with TRBJ2-7; D unresolved. Between the trimmed V and J ends, which lost 2 bases and 6 bases, there was a span of 17 bases. The germline gives CDR1 LGHDT, CDR2 YNNKEL (reference sequence). The CDR3 extends over 15 amino acids. For the CDR3, the DNA is TGTGCCAGCAGCCAACGTTGGCGAGAGACGGGCGAGCAGTACTTC. Its translation is CASSQRWRETGEQYF.

J is TRBJ2-5 and V is TRBV11-2, with D hard to call. The CDR3 contains 15 residues. CDR1 is SGHAT, CDR2 FQNNGV, per germline. Trimming shortened V by 1 base and J by 2 bases, and 11 bases separated the two germline ends. The CDR3 loop is CASSLGGKPQETQYF. DNA of the CDR3: TGTGCCAGCAGCTTAGGCGGAAAACCGCAAGAGACCCAGTACTTC.

The chain employs TRBV5-5 and TRBJ1-2, with 12 bases that match TRBD1. From germline, CDR1 is SGHKS and CDR2 YYEKEE (reference sequence). V gave up 1 base and J gave up 7 bases; unmatched junction bases: 8. The CDR3 totals 16 residues. The CDR3 reads CASSLYSPGQGAGYTF. The CDR3 bases are TGTGCCAGCAGCTTGTACTCCCCGGGACAGGGGGCTGGCTACACCTTC.

This clone was detected only once. The CDR3 bases are TGCGCCAGCAGCCAAGTAGGGACAGGGGGGAGCTCTGGGGCCAACGTCCTGACTTTC. Translation: CASSQVGTGGSSGANVLTF. This chain links TRBV4-1 with TRBJ2-6; 11 nucleotides line up with TRBD1. The CDR3 is 19 amino acids. V was clipped by 1 base and J by 0 bases; unmatched bases: 5. CDR1 and CDR2 from the germline V gene are MGHRA and YSYEKL.

The J gene is TRBJ1-3, the V gene TRBV2; the D is unclear. This CDR3 spans 15 amino acids. Germline CDR1 SNHLY, CDR2 FYNNEI. The ends were cut back, 1 base at V and 3 bases at J, with 10 bases in the middle. CDR3 nucleotides: TGTGCCAGCAGTGAAGGCGCCGGGGTTGGAAACACCATATATTTT. Protein product: CASSEGAGVGNTIYF.

V usage is TRBV2 and J usage is TRBJ1-2; no reliable D call. The V gene lost 5 bases and the J gene lost 4 bases, with 14 bases spanning the gap. Germline values: CDR1 SNHLY, CDR2 FYNNEI. The CDR3 is 14 amino acids. CDR3 protein: CASSRLLGSYGYTF. The CDR3 region has the DNA TGTGCCAGCAGTAGGTTGCTCGGTTCCTATGGCTACACCTTC.

The rearrangement uses TRBV6-6 and TRBJ2-7; 10 bases map to TRBD1. The CDR3 has 14 amino acids. V gave up 6 bases and J gave up 6 bases; unmatched junction bases: 8. Per germline, CDR1 MNHNY and CDR2 SVGAGI (reference sequence). The CDR3 region has the DNA TGTGCCAGCAGGATGGGGGACAGGGGAAGCGAGCAGTACTTC. It codes for CASRMGDRGSEQYF.

V and J are TRBV28 and TRBJ1-6; D perhaps matches TRBD1 (6 bases). Trimming stripped 3 bases from V and 10 bases from J, with 25 bases between. The CDR3 contains 18 residues. Germline assignment: CDR1 MDHEN and CDR2 SYDVKM. CDR3 sequence: CASSFGVGGQRLRSPLHF. In nucleotides, the CDR3 is TGTGCCAGCAGTTTTGGGGTCGGGGGGCAGAGGTTACGGTCACCCCTCCACTTT. Full variable domain (missing parts from reference TRBV28 and TRBJ1-6): DVKVTQSSRYLVKRTGEKVFLECVQDMDHENMFWYRQDPGLGLRLIYFSYDVKMKEKGDIPEGYSVSREKKERFSLILESASTNQTSMYLCASSFGVGGQRLRSPLHFGNGTRLTVT.

The chain links TRBV9 to TRBJ2-5; 9 positions match TRBD2. Per the germline V gene, CDR1 is SGDLS and CDR2 is YYNGEE. This CDR3 contains 15 residues. With 3 bases clipped from V and 4 bases from J, the junction kept 7 bases outside the gene matches. In DNA form, the CDR3 reads TGTGCCAGCAGCGCCGGAGCGGGAGGAGCAGAGACCCAGTACTTC. Translating it yields CASSAGAGGAETQYF.

This sequence joins TRBV6-6 and TRBJ2-1; 11 bases match TRBD1. With 2 bases clipped from V and 6 bases from J, the junction kept 6 bases outside the gene matches. In germline, CDR1 is MNHNY, CDR2 SVGAGI (reference sequence). This CDR3 region has 16 residues. The CDR3 bases are TGTGCCAGCAGTTACCTTGGGACAGGGGGTAGCAATGAGCAGTTCTTC. Amino acids: CASSYLGTGGSNEQFF.